The text below deals with one TCR beta chain. Its antigen is currently unknown. TCRB transcripts that were expressed got sequenced, as all of the isolated RNA had been reverse transcribed. Assay: immunoSEQ multiplex PCR; the TCRdb copy retains only in-frame clones and omits some. The sample yields about 170,000 clones, less than 10% seen once. The sample belongs to a study of beta chain features in type 1 diabetes. CDR1 GTSNPN and CDR2 SVGIG come from the germline V gene (reference sequence). CDR3 length: 18 amino acids. Losses at the gene ends were 1 base for V and 2 bases for J; bases not matched to a gene: 8. Findings and limits, study-wide: When Type 1 diabetes patients were examined, their TCRB CDR3s proved moderately but significantly shorter in all four CD4+ subsets.

The sequence was obtained from a man between 18 and 35 years old with type 1 diabetes. Sequencing was carried out using central memory CD4+ T cells from blood. This rearrangement joins TRBV30 to TRBJ2-1; TRBD2 agrees at 13 bases. The CDR3 sequence: CAWSGRLAGGRTYNEQFF. The CDR3 nucleotides are TGTGCCTGGAGTGGCAGACTAGCGGGAGGTAGAACCTACAATGAGCAGTTCTTC.